This TCR beta chain was sequenced for a study of vaccination and CD4 T cells after COVID-19. The sample's treatment: approximately nine-day PBMC culture with coronavirus spike peptide pools or control peptides (ViraFEST assay). For ViraFEST, peptide pools expanded antigen-specific T cells, after which the TCRs were sequenced. After being plated at over 1.5 million per well, PBMCs were cultured with approximately 9.9 IU/ml IL-2 and about 10 ug/ml peptide pools. Following culture for 10 days, CD4+ T cells were isolated by negative selection. As to this clonotype: Its antigen is not identified.

Germline V gene data show CDR1 as SNHLY and CDR2 as FYNNEI. Trimming removed 6 bases from V and 6 bases from J; junction bases left unmatched: 10. The CDR3 length is 15 residues. The Oncomine TCR Beta short-read assay was what sequenced the DNA obtained from cultured CD4+ T cells. TCRdb reprocessed the PCR reads with MiXCR, giving one entry per CDR3 protein. The data show 8,000 to 8,500 distinct CDR3 sequences, roughly half seen once. The receptor was derived from a human donor who had recovered from COVID-19. The V gene is TRBV2, the J gene TRBJ1-5; TRBD1 aligns across 8 bases. Sequences were obtained from CD4+ T cells from blood, cultured in vitro. CDR3 region: CASSQDRELSQPQHF. DNA for the CDR3: TGTGCCAGCAGCCAGGACAGGGAGCTGAGTCAGCCCCAGCATTTT.